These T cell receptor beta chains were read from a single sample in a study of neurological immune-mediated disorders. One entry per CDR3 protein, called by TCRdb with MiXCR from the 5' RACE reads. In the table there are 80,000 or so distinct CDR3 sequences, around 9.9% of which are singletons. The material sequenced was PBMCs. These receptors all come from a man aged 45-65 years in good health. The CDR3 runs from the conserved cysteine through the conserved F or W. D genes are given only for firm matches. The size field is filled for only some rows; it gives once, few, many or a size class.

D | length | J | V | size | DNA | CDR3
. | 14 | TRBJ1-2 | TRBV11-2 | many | TGTGCCAGCAGCTTAGGTCAGGAAAACTATGGCTACACCTTC | CASSLGQENYGYTF
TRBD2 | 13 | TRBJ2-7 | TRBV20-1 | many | TGCAGTGTGATGGAGCGGGGGTCCTACGAGCAGTACTTC | CSVMERGSYEQYF
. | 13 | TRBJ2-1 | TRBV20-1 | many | TGCAGTGTGGGTGCCCCCGCCTACAATGAGCAGTTCTTC | CSVGAPAYNEQFF
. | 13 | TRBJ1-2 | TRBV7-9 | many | TGTGCCAGCAGCCCGGACAGAACCTATGGCTACACCTTC | CASSPDRTYGYTF
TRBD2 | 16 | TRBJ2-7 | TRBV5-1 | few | TGCGCCAGCAGCTGGGGGACTAGCGGGACTTCGCGCGAGCAGTACTTC | CASSWGTSGTSREQYF
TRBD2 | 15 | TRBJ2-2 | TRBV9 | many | TGTGCCAGCACCACGGGACTAGCGATCACCGGGGAGCTGTTTTTT | CASTTGLAITGELFF
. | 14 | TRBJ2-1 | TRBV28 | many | TGTGCCAGCTCAAGAGGGGGGGCGACCAATGAGCAGTTCTTC | CASSRGGATNEQFF
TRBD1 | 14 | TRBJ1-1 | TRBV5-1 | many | TGCGCCAGCAGTCCTGGACAGGGTATAACTGAAGCTTTCTTT | CASSPGQGITEAFF
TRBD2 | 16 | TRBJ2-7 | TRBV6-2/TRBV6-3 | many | TGTGCCAGCAGCCCGATCGGGACTAGCGGTTCCTACGAGCAGTACTTC | CASSPIGTSGSYEQYF
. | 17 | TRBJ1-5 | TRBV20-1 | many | TGCAGTGCTCGCCGGAGCGGGGGAAGTTTGGTCGGTCAGCCCCAGCATTTT | CSARRSGGSLVGQPQHF
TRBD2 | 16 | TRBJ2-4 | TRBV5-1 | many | TGCGCCAGCAGCTTCAGCGGGGGGGACGGGGAAAACATTCAGTACTTC | CASSFSGGDGENIQYF
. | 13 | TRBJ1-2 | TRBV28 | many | TGTGCCAGCAGTTCCTCGGGAATCTATGGCTACACCTTC | CASSSSGIYGYTF
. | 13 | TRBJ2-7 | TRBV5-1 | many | TGCGCCAGCAGCCTGGGACAAATCTACGAGCAGTACTTC | CASSLGQIYEQYF
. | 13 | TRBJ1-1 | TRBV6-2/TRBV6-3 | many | TGTGCCACCCATGGGGGCGTAAACACTGAAGCTTTCTTT | CATHGGVNTEAFF
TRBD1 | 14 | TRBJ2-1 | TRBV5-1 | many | TGCGCCAGCAGCTTGGGGACAGGCTACAATGAGCAGTTCTTC | CASSLGTGYNEQFF
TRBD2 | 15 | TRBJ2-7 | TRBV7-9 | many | TGTGCCAGCAGCCCCAGAGCGGGGAGCTCCTACGAGCAGTACTTC | CASSPRAGSSYEQYF
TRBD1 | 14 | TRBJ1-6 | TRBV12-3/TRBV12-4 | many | TGTGCCAGCAGATGGACAGGTGACAATTCACCCCTCCACTTT | CASRWTGDNSPLHF
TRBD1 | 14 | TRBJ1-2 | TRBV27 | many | TGTGCCAGCAGGTCCCGGGACAGGGGGGCTGGCTACACCTTC | CASRSRDRGAGYTF
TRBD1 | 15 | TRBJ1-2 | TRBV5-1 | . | TGCGCCAGCAGTTACACGGGACAGGGGGGCTATGGCTACACCTTC | CASSYTGQGGYGYTF
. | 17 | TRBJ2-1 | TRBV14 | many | TGTGCCAGCAGTCGAAGATTAGGGACGGGCCGTCCGAATGAGCAGTTCTTC | CASSRRLGTGRPNEQFF
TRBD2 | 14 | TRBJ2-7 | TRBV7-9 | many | TGTGCCAGCAGCCCGCGGGGGAGCTCCTACGAGCAGTACTTC | CASSPRGSSYEQYF
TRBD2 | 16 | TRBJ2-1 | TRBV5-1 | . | TGCGCCAGCAGCTTGACTAGCGGGACATCCTACAATGATCAGTTCTTC | CASSLTSGTSYNDQFF
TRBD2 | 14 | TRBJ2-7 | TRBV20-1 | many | TGCAGTGCTAGAAAACTAGCGGGGACCTACGAGCAGTACTTC | CSARKLAGTYEQYF
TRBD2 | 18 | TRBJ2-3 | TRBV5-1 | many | TGCGCCAGCAGCTGGGGGACTAGCGGGTGGATCGGCACAGATACGCAGTATTTT | CASSWGTSGWIGTDTQYF
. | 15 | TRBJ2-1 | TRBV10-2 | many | TGCGCCAGCAGTGAGTCCTTAGGGGGGTGGGATGAGCAGTTCTTC | CASSESLGGWDEQFF
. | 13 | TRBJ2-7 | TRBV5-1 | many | TGCGCCAGCAGCCCGGATGCCAGTTCCGAGCAGTACTTC | CASSPDASSEQYF
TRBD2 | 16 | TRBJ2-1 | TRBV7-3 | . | TGTGCCAGCAGTGAAACGGGACTAGGCCCTGTCAATGAGCAGTTCTTC | CASSETGLGPVNEQFF
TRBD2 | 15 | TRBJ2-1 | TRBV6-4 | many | TGTGCCAGCAGATTACTAGCGGGGGGGCGAAATGAGCAGTTCTTC | CASRLLAGGRNEQFF
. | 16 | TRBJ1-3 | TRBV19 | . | TGTGCCAGTAGTGACCGGGACCGCTCTTCTGGAAACACCATATATTTT | CASSDRDRSSGNTIYF
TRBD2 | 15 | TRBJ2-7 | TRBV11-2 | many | TGTGCCAGCAGCTTAGCGGGGGGTCCATCCTACGAGCAGTACTTC | CASSLAGGPSYEQYF
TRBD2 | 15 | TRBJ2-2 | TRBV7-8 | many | TGTGCCAGCAGCTTAGAGCGGGGTAACACCGGGGAGCTGTTTTTT | CASSLERGNTGELFF
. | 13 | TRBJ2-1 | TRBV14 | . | TGTGCCAGCAGCCAAACCCTTTTATACAGTGTGTTCTTC | CASSQTLLYSVFF
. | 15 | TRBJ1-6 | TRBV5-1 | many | TGCGCCAGCAGCTTGGGGGCAGCCAGCAATTCACCCCTCCACTTT | CASSLGAASNSPLHF
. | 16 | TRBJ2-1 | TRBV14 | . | TGTGCCAGCAGCCAGTACCTAGCCGCGCGCGGGAATGAGCAGTTCTTC | CASSQYLAARGNEQFF
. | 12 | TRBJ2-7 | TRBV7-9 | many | TGTGCCAGCAGCTTAGATAATGGGGAGCAGTACTTC | CASSLDNGEQYF
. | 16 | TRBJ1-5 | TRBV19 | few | TGTGCCAGTAGTATCACGGGTGGCGGGGGGAATCAGCCCCAGCATTTT | CASSITGGGGNQPQHF
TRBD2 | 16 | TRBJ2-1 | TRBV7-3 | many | TGTGCCAGCAGCTTATCGGGACTAGCGGGGTACAATGAGCAGTTCTTC | CASSLSGLAGYNEQFF
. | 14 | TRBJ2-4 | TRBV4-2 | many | TGTGCCAGCAGCCAAGGGGGCTCCAAAAACATTCAGTACTTC | CASSQGGSKNIQYF
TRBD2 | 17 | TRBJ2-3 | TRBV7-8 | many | TGTGCCAGCAGCTTAATGAGGGTAGCGGGAGGTCTCGATACGCAGTATTTT | CASSLMRVAGGLDTQYF
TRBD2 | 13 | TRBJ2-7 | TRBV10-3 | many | TGTGCCGCCAGGGAGGCGGGGGGGCTCGAGCAGTACTTC | CAAREAGGLEQYF
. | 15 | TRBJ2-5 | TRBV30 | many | TGTGCCTGGAGCGTCCAGGGGTTGTACCAAGAGACCCAGTACTTC | CAWSVQGLYQETQYF
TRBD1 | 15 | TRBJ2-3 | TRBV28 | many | TGTGCCAGCAGCCCGGGACAGTTGAGCACAGATACGCAGTATTTT | CASSPGQLSTDTQYF
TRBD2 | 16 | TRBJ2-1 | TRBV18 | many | TGTGCCAGCTCACCACCCCAGCGGGGGGTCTACAATGAGCAGTTCTTC | CASSPPQRGVYNEQFF
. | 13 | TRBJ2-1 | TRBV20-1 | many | TGCAGTGCTAGAGAATCGCTCGCCGGAGCGCAGTTCTTC | CSARESLAGAQFF
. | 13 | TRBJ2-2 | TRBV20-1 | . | TGCGGGGCAGGGGTTTCGAACACCGGGGAGCTGTTTTTT | CGAGVSNTGELFF
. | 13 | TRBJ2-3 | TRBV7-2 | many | TGTGCCAGCAGCTTGTCCATCAGTGATACGCAGTATTTT | CASSLSISDTQYF
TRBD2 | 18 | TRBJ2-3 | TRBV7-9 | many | TGTGCCAGCAGCTCCACCCCCGGGACTAGCGGTTTCACAGATACGCAGTATTTT | CASSSTPGTSGFTDTQYF
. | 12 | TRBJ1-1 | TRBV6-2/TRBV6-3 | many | TGTGCCAGCAGGACGGGCAAGTCGGGAGCTTTCTTT | CASRTGKSGAFF
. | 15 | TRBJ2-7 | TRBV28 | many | TGTGCCAGCAGTCCTATTGAGGCGGCCCAGGAAGAGCAGTACTTC | CASSPIEAAQEEQYF
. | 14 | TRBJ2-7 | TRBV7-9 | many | TGTGCCAGCAGCTTAGGAAACTTACCCTACGAGCAGTACTTC | CASSLGNLPYEQYF
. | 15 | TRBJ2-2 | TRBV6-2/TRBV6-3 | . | TGTGCCAGCATCTCCCCACCCACGAACACCTGGGAACTGTTTTTT | CASISPPTNTWELFF
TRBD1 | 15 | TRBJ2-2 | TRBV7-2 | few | TGTGCCAGCAGCATGGACAGGCGACCGTCCGGGGAGCTGTTTTTT | CASSMDRRPSGELFF